The 16 T cell receptor beta chains below all came from one sample that was sequenced in a study of cytomegalovirus exposure and HLA in healthy donors. Produced via immunoSEQ multiplex PCR; TCRdb's table is partial and in-frame only. The table lists about 160,000 clones, around 96% of them singletons. The sequenced sample was PBMCs. The source of these receptors is a woman aged 18-29 years in good health and CMV-seronegative.

The chain employs TRBV18 and TRBJ1-2; a possible D gene is TRBD1 (6 bases). V lost 2 bases to trimming and J lost 4 bases, with 14 bases between them. Germline CDR1 reads KGHSH; CDR2 reads LQKENI. The CDR3 has 15 amino acids. The CDR3 reads CASSPGQFHSYGYTF. The CDR3 nucleotides read TGTGCCAGCTCACCAGGACAGTTTCATAGCTATGGCTACACCTTC.

This rearrangement joins TRBV4-3 to TRBJ1-3; TRBD1 is a possible D gene (5 bases). Germline V CDR1 and CDR2: LGHNA, YSLEER. Trimming took 0 bases from V and 1 from J, leaving 7 bases between them. The CDR3 runs to 15 residues. The CDR3 loop is CASSQESGSGNTIYF. CDR3 nucleotides: TGCGCCAGCAGCCAAGAGTCAGGGTCTGGAAACACCATATATTTT.

V is TRBV4-3 and J is TRBJ1-4, with D maybe TRBD1 (6 bases). This CDR3 is built from 15 residues. The V gene's germline CDR1 is LGHNA and CDR2 YSLEER. Deletions cut 5 bases from V and 4 bases from J, with 14 bases between. The CDR3 DNA reads TGCGCCAGCAGCTTTCAGGGGCTGATTAATGAAAAACTGTTTTTT. It specifies CASSFQGLINEKLFF.

V gene TRBV19 combines with J gene TRBJ1-1, with D unresolved. This CDR3 is built from 14 residues. Deletions cut 3 bases from V and 1 base from J, with 9 bases between. Germline V gene sequence: CDR1 LNHDA, CDR2 SQIVND (reference sequence). CDR3 sequence: CASSIFTENTEAFF. CDR3 nucleotide sequence: TGTGCCAGTAGTATTTTCACAGAGAACACTGAAGCTTTCTTT.

This chain uses TRBV7-8 with TRBJ1-5, with D possibly being TRBD1 (6 bases). The V end was cut by 4 bases, the J end by 5 bases, with 18 bases between. The germline V gene has CDR1 SGHVS and CDR2 FQNEAQ. The CDR3 runs 16 residues. This chain's CDR3 is CASSSYQGTLYQPQHF. Here the CDR3 DNA reads TGTGCCAGCAGCTCCTACCAGGGGACACTTTATCAGCCCCAGCATTTT.

The chain links TRBV6-5 to TRBJ1-2; D perhaps matches TRBD1 (6 bases). Germline values: CDR1 MNHEY, CDR2 SVGAGI. V lost 6 bases, J lost 2 bases, and 10 bases lay in between. The CDR3 totals 13 residues. CDR3 DNA sequence: TGTGCCAGCAGCCTTACAGGGAACTATGGCTACACCTTC. It encodes CASSLTGNYGYTF.

V usage is TRBV6-1 and J usage is TRBJ2-3; 9 bases line up with TRBD2. Per germline, CDR1 MNHNS and CDR2 SASEGT. V lost 2 bases to trimming and J lost 2 bases; unmatched junction nucleotides: 8. The CDR3 sequence is 17 residues long. The CDR3: CASSEWAGGPSTDTQYF. CDR3 DNA sequence: TGTGCCAGCAGTGAATGGGCGGGGGGGCCTTCCACAGATACGCAGTATTTT.

In its sample, this clone was seen once. The chain uses TRBV2 and TRBJ1-3; D unclear. The CDR3 totals 15 residues. The ends were cut back, 6 bases at V and 3 bases at J, with 15 bases in the middle. Germline CDR1 and CDR2: SNHLY and FYNNEI. The CDR3 here is CASRVRSRVGNTIYF. The CDR3 region has the DNA TGTGCCAGCAGAGTAAGAAGCCGAGTTGGAAACACCATATATTTT.

V usage is TRBV5-4 and J usage is TRBJ1-1; 9 bases map to TRBD1. The CDR3 has 15 amino acids. The germline gives CDR1 SGHNT, CDR2 YYREEE (reference sequence). After removal of 4 bases from V and 0 bases from J, the junction contained 4 bases not matched to a gene. As DNA, the CDR3 is TGTGCCAGCAGCGCGGGGACAGGGATGAACACTGAAGCTTTCTTT. This translates into CASSAGTGMNTEAFF.

This chain joins TRBV4-1 and TRBJ2-2, with D perhaps TRBD1 (5 bases). This CDR3 contains 13 residues. Trimming took 3 bases from V and 5 from J, leaving 7 bases between them. Germline V gene data show CDR1 as MGHRA and CDR2 as YSYEKL. CDR3 nucleotides: TGCGCCAGCAGCCATACAGGAACCGGGGAGCTGTTTTTT. It yields the protein CASSHTGTGELFF.

J is TRBJ1-4 and V is TRBV5-1; D is ambiguous. Trimming removed 0 bases from V and 4 bases from J, with 10 bases in between. The CDR3 extends over 15 amino acids. From germline, CDR1 is SGHRS and CDR2 YFSETQ. The CDR3 sequence is CASSLGSSLNEKLFF. The DNA for the CDR3 is TGCGCCAGCAGCTTGGGCTCTAGCCTTAATGAAAAACTGTTTTTT.

The chain joins TRBV7-3 to TRBJ2-3, with 9 bases aligning to TRBD2. The CDR3 has 14 residues. CDR1 is SGHTA, CDR2 FQGTGA, per germline. The trim removed 5 bases at V and 3 bases at J, leaving 3 bases unmatched. The chain's CDR3 is CASSKGLATDTQYF. The CDR3 bases are TGTGCCAGCAGCAAGGGACTAGCAACAGATACGCAGTATTTT.

This clone came up once. This sequence joins TRBV7-8 and TRBJ2-1; TRBD1 matches 9 bases. V was pared by 5 bases and J by 4 bases, with 9 bases of the junction left unmatched. Per germline, CDR1 SGHVS and CDR2 FQNEAQ. The CDR3 is made up of 16 amino acids. The CDR3 bases are TGTGCCAGCAGCCGAGAGGACAGGGGTTATTACAATGAGCAGTTCTTC. This codes for CASSREDRGYYNEQFF.

The chain is built from TRBV7-9 and TRBJ1-2; 8 nucleotides agree with TRBD1. The CDR3 length is 15 residues. V was pared by 3 bases and J by 2 bases, with 5 bases of the junction left unmatched. Germline values: CDR1 SEHNR, CDR2 FQNEAQ (reference sequence). The CDR3, as DNA: TGTGCCAGCAGCTTCGGGGACAGGCCAAACTATGGCTACACCTTC. Amino acids: CASSFGDRPNYGYTF. The variable domain in full, with the rest retrieved from reference TRBV7-9 and TRBJ1-2, is DTGVSQNPRHKITKRGQNVTFRCDPISEHNRLYWYRQTLGQGPEFLTYFQNEAQLEKSRLLSDRFSAERPKGSFSTLEIQRTEQGDSAMYLCASSFGDRPNYGYTFGSGTRLTVV.

The chain carries TRBV7-2 and TRBJ2-7; 7 nucleotides line up with TRBD2. CDR1 is SGHTA, CDR2 FQGNSA, per germline. V was pared by 5 bases and J by 2 bases, with 9 bases of the junction left unmatched. There are 15 residues in the CDR3. The DNA for the CDR3 is TGTGCCAGCAGCCCTCGGGACTATACTACCTACGAGCAGTACTTC. Its translation is CASSPRDYTTYEQYF.

The chain joins TRBV7-2 to TRBJ2-1; D is unclear. The CDR3 extends over 11 amino acids. The V gene lost 5 bases and the J gene lost 12 bases, with 11 bases spanning the gap. Germline loops: CDR1 SGHTA, CDR2 FQGNSA. In DNA, the CDR3 is TGTGCCAGCAGCCATAATTACGGGCAGTTCTTC. Translation gives CASSHNYGQFF.